This is a list of T cell receptor beta chains from one sample in a study of blood T cells in healthy people across ages. TCRdb passed the 5' RACE reads through MiXCR, listing each CDR3 protein once. Altogether about 1.1 million distinct CDR3 sequences are present, more than 30% being singletons, with the ten largest covering roughly 14%. The sample consisted of blood. Receptors were obtained from a man younger than 30 in good health. CDR3s include the opening cysteine and the closing phenylalanine or tryptophan. A D gene is named only where the DNA matches it firmly. The size of a clone is reported for some rows only, either as once, few or many, or as a class for expanded clones.

clone_size: NA; j_call: TRBJ1-1; v_call: TRBV12-3/TRBV12-4; d_call: TRBD1; cdr3_aa: CASSLSGGLGTEAFF; cdr3_nt: TGTGCCAGCAGTTTGTCAGGGGGCCTCGGCACTGAAGCTTTCTTT
clone_size: NA; j_call: TRBJ1-6; v_call: TRBV25-1; d_call: NA; cdr3_aa: CASSEIDPRTSPPHF; cdr3_nt: TGTGCCAGCAGTGAGATCGATCCCCGGACGTCTCCCCCCCACTTT
clone_size: few; j_call: TRBJ2-7; v_call: TRBV2; d_call: NA; cdr3_aa: CASSDPVDSYEQYF; cdr3_nt: TGTGCCAGCAGTGATCCCGTCGACAGCTACGAGCAGTACTTC
clone_size: few; j_call: TRBJ2-7; v_call: TRBV12-5; d_call: NA; cdr3_aa: CASGLQGPEQYF; cdr3_nt: TGTGCTAGTGGTTTGCAGGGGCCCGAGCAGTACTTC
clone_size: many; j_call: TRBJ2-7; v_call: TRBV12-3/TRBV12-4; d_call: TRBD1; cdr3_aa: CASRQGFYEQYF; cdr3_nt: TGTGCCAGCAGACAGGGGTTCTACGAGCAGTACTTC
clone_size: many; j_call: TRBJ1-5; v_call: TRBV20-1; d_call: TRBD1; cdr3_aa: CSARTTGEGNQPQHF; cdr3_nt: TGCAGTGCTAGAACGACAGGGGAAGGAAATCAGCCCCAGCATTTT
clone_size: NA; j_call: TRBJ2-1; v_call: TRBV12-3/TRBV12-4; d_call: NA; cdr3_aa: CASSFQPGKTNREQFF; cdr3_nt: TGTGCCAGCAGTTTTCAACCGGGAAAAACGAACCGTGAGCAGTTCTTC
clone_size: NA; j_call: TRBJ2-1; v_call: TRBV9; d_call: TRBD1; cdr3_aa: CASSVRTGVNEQFF; cdr3_nt: TGTGCCAGCAGCGTCAGGACAGGGGTCAATGAGCAGTTCTTC
clone_size: NA; j_call: TRBJ2-1; v_call: TRBV6-6; d_call: TRBD2; cdr3_aa: CASSPSGGTHEQFF; cdr3_nt: TGTGCCAGCAGTCCCTCCGGGGGGACCCATGAGCAGTTCTTC
clone_size: NA; j_call: TRBJ2-1; v_call: TRBV19; d_call: NA; cdr3_aa: CASRNREGGEQFF; cdr3_nt: TGTGCCAGTAGAAACAGGGAGGGGGGTGAGCAGTTCTTC
clone_size: NA; j_call: TRBJ2-1; v_call: TRBV6-2/TRBV6-3; d_call: TRBD2; cdr3_aa: CASSYSMFRLADNEQFF; cdr3_nt: TGTGCCAGCAGTTACTCGATGTTTAGACTAGCGGACAATGAGCAGTTCTTC
clone_size: few; j_call: TRBJ1-2; v_call: TRBV5-1; d_call: TRBD1; cdr3_aa: CASSSSGTGTYGYTF; cdr3_nt: TGCGCCAGCAGCTCATCCGGGACAGGAACCTATGGCTACACCTTC
clone_size: NA; j_call: TRBJ2-1; v_call: TRBV28; d_call: NA; cdr3_aa: CASTLTKQPQFF; cdr3_nt: TGTGCCAGCACCCTAACTAAACAGCCACAGTTCTTC
clone_size: NA; j_call: TRBJ1-4; v_call: TRBV20-1; d_call: NA; cdr3_aa: CSASEGSLYGKLFF; cdr3_nt: TGCAGTGCTAGTGAAGGGTCGTTATATGGAAAACTGTTTTTT
clone_size: NA; j_call: TRBJ2-5; v_call: TRBV12-3/TRBV12-4; d_call: NA; cdr3_aa: CASSLRGGGLLETQYF; cdr3_nt: TGTGCCAGCAGTTTGCGAGGAGGAGGCTTATTAGAGACCCAGTACTTC
clone_size: few; j_call: TRBJ2-1; v_call: TRBV7-9; d_call: NA; cdr3_aa: CASSPTIGGNYNEQFF; cdr3_nt: TGTGCCAGCAGCCCCACCATCGGGGGAAACTACAATGAGCAGTTCTTC
clone_size: NA; j_call: TRBJ1-1; v_call: TRBV4-1; d_call: NA; cdr3_aa: CASSSPGTTMNIEAFF; cdr3_nt: TGCGCCAGCAGCTCTCCCGGGACAACAATGAACATTGAAGCTTTCTTT
clone_size: NA; j_call: TRBJ1-1; v_call: TRBV20-1; d_call: NA; cdr3_aa: CSASQDRNTEAFF; cdr3_nt: TGCAGTGCTAGCCAGGACCGGAACACTGAAGCTTTCTTT
clone_size: few; j_call: TRBJ2-1; v_call: TRBV28; d_call: NA; cdr3_aa: CASRGVKGSYNEQFF; cdr3_nt: TGTGCCAGCAGGGGAGTAAAAGGCTCCTACAATGAGCAGTTCTTC
clone_size: NA; j_call: TRBJ2-7; v_call: TRBV7-8; d_call: TRBD2; cdr3_aa: CASSLGGLAGVYEQYF; cdr3_nt: TGTGCCAGCAGCTTAGGGGGACTAGCGGGGGTCTACGAGCAGTACTTC
clone_size: NA; j_call: TRBJ1-5; v_call: TRBV3-1; d_call: NA; cdr3_aa: CASNEGPFNQPQHF; cdr3_nt: TGTGCCAGCAATGAGGGACCGTTCAATCAGCCCCAGCATTTT
clone_size: NA; j_call: TRBJ1-6; v_call: TRBV27; d_call: NA; cdr3_aa: CASIRAPGYNSPLHF; cdr3_nt: TGTGCCAGCATCCGGGCGCCCGGGTATAATTCACCCCTCCACTTT
clone_size: NA; j_call: TRBJ2-1; v_call: TRBV20-1; d_call: TRBD1; cdr3_aa: CSAREDRDETYNEQFF; cdr3_nt: TGCAGTGCTAGAGAAGACAGGGATGAAACCTACAATGAGCAGTTCTTC
clone_size: few; j_call: TRBJ2-4; v_call: TRBV7-2; d_call: NA; cdr3_aa: CASSSPGMDIQYF; cdr3_nt: TGTGCCAGCAGCTCGCCTGGGATGGACATTCAGTACTTC
clone_size: NA; j_call: TRBJ2-1; v_call: TRBV4-3; d_call: NA; cdr3_aa: CASSQVLQTYEQFF; cdr3_nt: TGCGCCAGCAGCCAAGTACTACAGACCTACGAGCAGTTCTTC
clone_size: NA; j_call: TRBJ1-2; v_call: TRBV28; d_call: NA; cdr3_aa: CASSSSPGQDANYGYTF; cdr3_nt: TGTGCCAGCAGTTCCTCCCCGGGACAAGATGCTAACTATGGCTACACCTTC
clone_size: NA; j_call: TRBJ2-3; v_call: TRBV4-1; d_call: NA; cdr3_aa: CASSQRGEQIRDTQYF; cdr3_nt: TGCGCCAGCAGCCAACGGGGAGAACAGATCCGAGATACGCAGTATTTT
clone_size: NA; j_call: TRBJ1-2; v_call: TRBV20-1; d_call: NA; cdr3_aa: CSARGDRDYGYTF; cdr3_nt: TGTAGTGCTAGAGGTGACCGCGACTATGGCTACACCTTC
clone_size: NA; j_call: TRBJ1-4; v_call: TRBV18; d_call: NA; cdr3_aa: CASSPPRTTNEKLFF; cdr3_nt: TGTGCCAGCTCACCCCCCCGAACAACTAATGAAAAACTGTTTTTT
clone_size: NA; j_call: TRBJ2-3; v_call: TRBV7-2; d_call: TRBD2; cdr3_aa: CASSLRGEGDTQYF; cdr3_nt: TGTGCCAGCAGTTTACGGGGGGAAGGAGATACGCAGTATTTT
clone_size: NA; j_call: TRBJ1-1; v_call: TRBV12-3/TRBV12-4; d_call: TRBD1; cdr3_aa: CASSIGGSNTEAFF; cdr3_nt: TGTGCCAGCAGCATAGGGGGCTCGAACACTGAAGCTTTCTTT
clone_size: NA; j_call: TRBJ2-2; v_call: TRBV7-2; d_call: NA; cdr3_aa: CASSSGRQNTGELFF; cdr3_nt: TGTGCCAGCAGCTCCGGACGCCAGAACACCGGGGAGCTGTTTTTT
clone_size: NA; j_call: TRBJ1-6; v_call: TRBV20-1; d_call: NA; cdr3_aa: CSAPDGTLVNSPLHF; cdr3_nt: TGCAGTGCTCCCGACGGGACTCTGGTTAATTCACCCCTCCACTTT
clone_size: many; j_call: TRBJ2-7; v_call: TRBV9; d_call: NA; cdr3_aa: CASSPGTEYEQYF; cdr3_nt: TGTGCCAGCAGCCCAGGGACTGAGTACGAGCAGTACTTC
clone_size: few; j_call: TRBJ2-7; v_call: TRBV21-1; d_call: NA; cdr3_aa: CASSKGVRVSEQYF; cdr3_nt: TGTGCCAGCAGCAAAGGGGTAAGGGTGTCCGAGCAGTACTTC
clone_size: few; j_call: TRBJ1-1; v_call: TRBV29-1; d_call: NA; cdr3_aa: CSVEAGRGDTEAFF; cdr3_nt: TGCAGCGTTGAAGCAGGGCGCGGGGACACTGAAGCTTTCTTT
clone_size: NA; j_call: TRBJ2-6; v_call: TRBV7-9; d_call: NA; cdr3_aa: CASSRTLSSGANVLTF; cdr3_nt: TGTGCCAGCAGCAGGACCCTTAGCTCTGGGGCCAACGTCCTGACTTTC
clone_size: NA; j_call: TRBJ2-7; v_call: TRBV6-2/TRBV6-3; d_call: NA; cdr3_aa: CVSTPLGDLSYEQYF; cdr3_nt: TGTGTCAGTACTCCTCTCGGAGACCTGAGCTACGAGCAGTACTTC
clone_size: NA; j_call: TRBJ1-1; v_call: TRBV6-2/TRBV6-3; d_call: NA; cdr3_aa: CASSYRGETEAFF; cdr3_nt: TGTGCCAGCAGTTACAGGGGGGAGACTGAAGCTTTCTTT
clone_size: NA; j_call: TRBJ2-3; v_call: TRBV28; d_call: NA; cdr3_aa: CASSRDFHTQYF; cdr3_nt: TGTGCCAGCAGCCGGGACTTCCATACGCAGTATTTT
clone_size: NA; j_call: TRBJ1-4; v_call: TRBV6-6; d_call: TRBD1; cdr3_aa: CASRRTGGGSTNEKLFF; cdr3_nt: TGTGCCAGCAGACGAACAGGGGGAGGTTCGACTAATGAAAAACTGTTTTTT